This TCR beta chain was recorded in a study of T cell responses to AZD1222 COVID-19 vaccine. Broader study findings: No day 14 peak samples; only post-peak repertoires were characterized. Donors skewed white British and female; clonal diversity was possibly underestimated. The span of vaccine-associated CD4 TCRs extended across spike, with dominance at 160-218 and 743-854. Unmutated variant regions are reportedly the target of nearly half of TCRs that are spike-specific.

The data were produced by immunoSEQ multiplex PCR, yet TCRdb's version contains in-frame clones alone and is incomplete. The table lists fewer than 30,000 clones, 86% of them singletons, with 6% to 8% in the top ten. Notes on this clone: The antigen is not known.

Germline lookup yields CDR1 MDHEN and CDR2 SYDVKM. The CDR3 totals 12 residues. Trimming cost V 8 bases and J 2 bases, with 10 bases left between them. The sequence was collected from an adult who received the AZD1222 COVID-19 vaccine. Sequencing used peripheral blood, obtained 28 days after the second AZD1222 dose. V is TRBV28 and J is TRBJ2-7; weak D call: TRBD1 (6 bases). For the CDR3, the DNA is TGTGCCAGCCTGGACAGAACCTACGAGCAGTACTTC. This translates into CASLDRTYEQYF.